This TCR beta chain was identified during a study of beta chain features in type 1 diabetes. Study conclusions and caveats: Moderate but significant shortening of TCRB CDR3s was recorded in all four CD4+ subsets from Type 1 diabetes patients. Patients with type 1 diabetes showed fewer VDJ junction insertions and more deletions. Sampled from patients, naive, central memory and Treg TCRB repertoires appeared more similar than those sampled from healthy donors.

This CDR3 is built from 15 residues. CDR1 MNHEY and CDR2 SMNVEV come from the germline V gene (reference sequence). The V end was cut by 0 bases, the J end by 13 bases, with 19 bases between. This clone has a handful of counts. Antigen: not known. All of the isolated RNA was reverse transcribed, so expressed TCRB transcripts were sequenced. Sequenced by immunoSEQ multiplex PCR; TCRdb stores in-frame clones only, minus some. The sample yields 250,000 to 300,000 clones, about 8.5% seen once. The chain employs TRBV27 and TRBJ2-1; no firm D call. The sample was central memory CD4+ T cells from blood. This TCR was recovered from a woman between 18 and 29 years old in good health. CDR3 sequence reads: CASSLSTVQSSLQFF. DNA of the CDR3: TGTGCCAGCAGTTTATCCACAGTGCAATCCTCCTTACAGTTCTTC.